This entry describes one T cell receptor beta chain. Its matching antigen is unknown. Germline CDR1 reads MNHEY; CDR2 reads SMNVEV (reference sequence). Between the trimmed V and J ends, which lost 4 bases and 4 bases, there was a span of 13 bases. This CDR3 has 14 residues. The data originate from a study of T cell responses to AZD1222 COVID-19 vaccine. Study-wide points: There were mostly white British donors and more females than males, and clonal diversity was possibly underestimated. Spike was spanned by vaccine-associated CD4 TCRs, with dominance at 160-218 and 743-854.

The protocol was immunoSEQ multiplex PCR, while the TCRdb copy is restricted to in-frame clones and leaves out a portion. The sample yields 95,000 to 150,000 clones, about 90% seen once. The sample consisted of peripheral blood, taken on day 0 of AZD1222 vaccination. This clonotype was sampled from an adult in good health. This rearrangement joins TRBV27 to TRBJ1-1; D is undetermined. DNA of the CDR3: TGTGCCAGCAGTTCCTCTCTACATGGCACTGAAGCTTTCTTT. Amino acid sequence: CASSSSLHGTEAFF.